This T cell receptor (beta chain) was obtained from a study of regulatory T cells in long-lasting Graves disease. Through Arm-PCR of CDR3 regions and iRepertoire HTBI primers, TCR beta libraries were built. TCRdb ran MiXCR on the multiplex PCR reads and lists one entry per CDR3 protein. The sample yields roughly 500,000 distinct CDR3 sequences, about a fifth seen once. This clonotype was observed a handful of times. Time point in this sample: persistent/refractory GD, antithyroid drugs over 5 years with positive TRAb. TCR sequences were obtained from RNA taken from PBMCs. This TCR derives from a female donor with Graves disease. Sequenced here: peripheral blood mononuclear cells (PBMCs), sampled when the disease was refractory, from a patient treated with antithyroid drugs.

In DNA, the CDR3 is TGTGCCAGCAAGCTGACACACAACAATGAGCAGTTCTTC. Translated: CASKLTHNNEQFF. The gene calls are TRBV2 and TRBJ2-1; D is unresolved. This CDR3 spans 13 amino acids. The germline V gene encodes CDR1 SNHLY and CDR2 FYNNEI. Trimming took 7 bases from V and 5 from J, leaving 12 bases between them.